Following are 18 T cell receptor beta chains from one sample sequenced in a study of CD8+CD57+ T cells in acquired aplastic anemia. TCR beta VDJ and CDR3 profiling used genomic DNA as template. Using its own MiXCR run on the reads, TCRdb lists one record per CDR3 protein. The data contain roughly 180,000 distinct CDR3 sequences, 63% of them singletons. Sequenced patients had shown CD8+CD57+ cell expansion by flow cytometry. Sequenced: sorted CD4+, CD8+, or CD8+CD57+ T cells (not recorded which) from PBMCs. All receptors derive from a human donor with aplastic anemia.

This chain uses TRBV7-2 with TRBJ2-1, with 7 bases fitting TRBD2. Germline V gene data show CDR1 as SGHTA and CDR2 as FQGNSA. V lost 0 bases and J lost 9; bases outside the gene matches: 2. The CDR3 spans 13 residues. The CDR3 DNA reads as TGTGCCAGCAGCTTAGCCGCGGGAGTTGAGCAGTTCTTC. Amino acid sequence: CASSLAAGVEQFF.

The chain links TRBV20-1 to TRBJ1-2; TRBD1 agrees at 9 bases. CDR1 is DFQATT and CDR2 is SNEGSKA in the germline V gene (reference sequence). This CDR3 has 14 amino acids. J was trimmed by 4 bases and V by 4 bases; bases with no gene match: 7. CDR3 DNA sequence: TGCAGTGCTATGGGACAGGGCACCTTCTATGGCTACACCTTC. Its translation is CSAMGQGTFYGYTF.

V gene TRBV9 combines with J gene TRBJ2-3, with 8 bases aligning to TRBD2. V lost 0 bases, J lost 4 bases, and 10 bases stayed unmatched. Germline V CDR1 and CDR2: SGDLS, YYNGEE. The CDR3 consists of 17 residues. The CDR3 spells CASSVGGAGGRADTQYF. CDR3 DNA sequence: TGTGCCAGCAGCGTAGGGGGGGCGGGAGGAAGGGCAGATACGCAGTATTTT.

This chain joins TRBV7-2 and TRBJ2-5, with 12 nucleotides matching TRBD2. The CDR3 loop spans 16 amino acids. Germline V gives CDR1 SGHTA, CDR2 FQGNSA. V gave up 5 bases and J gave up 1 base; unmatched junction bases: 5. The CDR3 reads CASSLGTSGPQETQYF. The CDR3 bases are TGTGCCAGCAGCCTAGGGACTAGCGGGCCCCAAGAGACCCAGTACTTC.

This sequence joins TRBV15 and TRBJ1-2, with 12 nucleotides matching TRBD1. This CDR3 contains 14 residues. The J segment lost 5 bases and the V segment lost 3 bases, leaving 1 base of the junction unmatched. Germline CDR1 LNHNV, CDR2 YYDKDF (reference sequence). The CDR3 nucleotides are TGTGCCACCAGCAGGGGACAGGGGGCATATGGCTACACCTTC. Its protein is CATSRGQGAYGYTF.

As regards this clonotype: Possible read error: a much larger clone is one base away. The chain links TRBV29-1 to TRBJ2-1; 9 bases line up with TRBD1. The CDR3 consists of 15 residues. Germline loops: CDR1 SQVTM, CDR2 ANQGSEA. CDR3 in amino acids: CGVEDNRGLINEQFF. DNA for the CDR3: TGCGGCGTTGAAGACAACAGGGGGCTTATCAATGAGCAGTTCTTC.

In this sample, this clonotype turned up many times. The chain has TRBV19 and TRBJ2-2; TRBD1 might be the D (6 bases). V shed 1 base and J shed 6 bases, with 9 bases lying between them. This CDR3 region has 14 residues. Germline V gene data show CDR1 as LNHDA and CDR2 as SQIVND (reference sequence). The CDR3 here is CASSIAPGAGELFF. The CDR3 DNA reads TGTGCCAGTAGTATAGCCCCAGGGGCCGGGGAGCTGTTTTTT.

Note on this clonotype: The missing conserved phenylalanine or tryptophan at the end of this CDR3 makes a read error likely. The J gene is TRBJ1-6, the V gene TRBV20-1, with D possibly TRBD1 on 6 matching bases. The CDR3 extends over 14 amino acids. Germline CDR1 reads DFQATT; CDR2 reads SNEGSKA (reference sequence). The CDR3 DNA reads as TGCAGTGCCGGGGGGCGTTCCTTTAATTCACCCCTCCACCTT. It codes for CSAGGRSFNSPLHL.

This chain links TRBV20-1 with TRBJ2-7; D not resolved. The CDR3 has 13 amino acids. V dropped 3 bases and J dropped 0 bases, with 9 bases sitting between them. Germline CDR1 DFQATT, CDR2 SNEGSKA (reference sequence). The CDR3 DNA is TGCAGTGCTAGGACCGGGTACTCCTACGAGCAGTACTTC. It yields the protein CSARTGYSYEQYF.

The V call is TRBV15, the J call TRBJ2-1, with 7 bases that match TRBD2. The CDR3 length is 16 residues. With V trimmed by 3 bases and J by 7 bases, 12 bases remained unmatched. Looked up from germline, CDR1 is LNHNV and CDR2 is YYDKDF (reference sequence). CDR3 nucleotides: TGTGCCACCAGCAGCCCAGCTGGATTTAGCGGGAATGAGCAGTTCTTC. Amino acid sequence: CATSSPAGFSGNEQFF. Full variable domain (outside the CDR3, taken from reference TRBV15 and TRBJ2-1): DAMVIQNPRYQVTQFGKPVTLSCSQTLNHNVMYWYQQKSSQAPKLLFHYYDKDFNNEADTPDNFQSRRPNTSFCFLDIRSPGLGDTAMYLCATSSPAGFSGNEQFFGPGTRLTVL.

On this clonotype: This likely comes from a read error, as the CDR3 has no conserved phenylalanine or tryptophan at its end. Because the CDR3's place on the DNA is in doubt, the DNA is left out and the CDR3 is given as listed by TCRdb. This chain connects TRBV25-1 to TRBJ1-2; whether TRBD1, the table's D call, matches the DNA was not checked. Germline-derived CDR1 and CDR2 are MGHDK and SYGVNS. The CDR3 contains 14 residues when both ends are counted. The CDR3 spells CASRARETAQGLTS.

This clonotype has a handful of counts. This sequence joins TRBV20-1 and TRBJ2-7; D ambiguous. CDR1 and CDR2 from the germline V gene are DFQATT and SNEGSKA (reference sequence). The CDR3 runs 13 residues. Trimming removed 0 bases from V and 1 base from J, with 7 bases in between. The CDR3, as DNA: TGCAGTGCTAGAGATAGTGGGTCCTACGAGCAGTACTTC. It specifies CSARDSGSYEQYF.

The V call is TRBV7-9, the J call TRBJ2-7; TRBD1 might be the D (5 bases). The ends were cut back, 1 base at V and 2 bases at J, with 15 bases in the middle. This CDR3 has 16 residues. From germline, CDR1 is SEHNR and CDR2 FQNEAQ (reference sequence). The DNA of the CDR3 is TGTGCCAGCAGCTTAGAGGGGCGACTTAGGCCCTACGAGCAGTACTTC. Residues: CASSLEGRLRPYEQYF.

This clonotype has only a few counts. V usage is TRBV10-3 and J usage is TRBJ1-1; a weak D match, TRBD1 (6 bases). CDR3 size: 14 residues. Germline CDR1 and CDR2: ENHRY and SYGVKD. V was shortened by 2 bases and J by 5 bases, with 12 bases between the two germline ends. In DNA, the CDR3 is TGTGCCATCAGTGAGGGGACATATAAGACTGAAGCTTTCTTT. Amino acid sequence: CAISEGTYKTEAFF.

This clonotype has ten or more counts. The rearrangement links TRBV9 to TRBJ2-5; 7 positions match TRBD2. J was trimmed by 1 base and V by 1 base; bases with no gene match: 1. CDR3 length: 14 residues. Germline V gene sequence: CDR1 SGDLS, CDR2 YYNGEE. CDR3 coding DNA: TGTGCCAGCAGCGTATGGGGGGGCCAAGAGACCCAGTACTTC. This gives the protein CASSVWGGQETQYF.

This clonotype appeared a single time. The germline gene is not matched at one end of the junction; a read error may be the cause. The chain uses TRBV19 and TRBJ2-3; no clear D. The CDR3 runs to 15 residues. Germline CDR1 LNHDA, CDR2 SQIVND (reference sequence). The CDR3 sequence: CASSRTTSSTDTQYF. The CDR3 DNA reads TGTGCAAGTAGTCGAACGACATCTAGCACAGATACGCAGTATTTT.

The rearrangement uses TRBV18 and TRBJ2-3, with D unclear. Germline assignment: CDR1 KGHSH and CDR2 LQKENI. The CDR3 has 13 amino acids. V was trimmed by 2 bases and J by 0 bases, leaving 3 bases between them. The CDR3 sequence: CASSPASTDTQYF. The DNA of the CDR3 is TGTGCCAGCTCACCAGCTAGCACAGATACGCAGTATTTT.

The chain couples TRBV19 to TRBJ1-1; 7 bases match TRBD1. This CDR3 has 15 residues. CDR1 LNHDA and CDR2 SQIVND come from the germline V gene (reference sequence). Trimming removed 4 bases from V and 1 base from J; junction bases left unmatched: 6. Here the CDR3 reads CASSTPGQSNTEAFF. CDR3 in DNA: TGTGCCAGTAGTACTCCGGGACAGTCGAACACTGAAGCTTTCTTT.